This TCR beta chain was recovered during a study of blood T cell repertoires in COVID-19. Study in general: Collection of acute and convalescent COVID-19 samples took place in the United States, Italy and Spain. The cDNA or gDNA used as material had been derived from T cells, B-cell-depleted T cells, or PBMCs.

Germline V gene lookup returns CDR1 SGHDN and CDR2 FVKESK. The CDR3 contains 17 residues. With 1 base clipped from V and 0 bases from J, the junction kept 6 bases outside the gene matches. Source study methods: Reference gene primer amplification yielded estimated nucleated cell counts. Sequencing used immunoSEQ multiplex PCR; TCRdb keeps in-frame clones, though not all of them. Clonal size and the V and J genes are those of that table, whereas D and trimming came from the DNA. The sample lists under 65,000 clones, 84% occurring once. The TCR sequence derives from a woman aged 55-69 years with acute or convalescent COVID-19. The specimen was peripheral blood. V is TRBV14 and J is TRBJ2-3, with 8 bases fitting TRBD2. The CDR3 nucleotides read TGTGCCAGCAGCCAAGCCCGCACTAGCGGTAGCACAGATACGCAGTATTTT. Protein: CASSQARTSGSTDTQYF.